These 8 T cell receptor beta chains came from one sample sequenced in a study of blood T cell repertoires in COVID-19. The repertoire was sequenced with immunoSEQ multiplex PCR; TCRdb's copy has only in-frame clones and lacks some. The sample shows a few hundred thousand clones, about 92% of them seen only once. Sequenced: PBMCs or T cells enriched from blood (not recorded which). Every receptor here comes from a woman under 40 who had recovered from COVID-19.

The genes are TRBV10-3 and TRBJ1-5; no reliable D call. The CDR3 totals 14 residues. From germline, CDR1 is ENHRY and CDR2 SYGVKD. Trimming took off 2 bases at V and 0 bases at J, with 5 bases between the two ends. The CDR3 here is CAISEVHSNQPQHF. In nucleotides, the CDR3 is TGTGCCATCAGTGAGGTTCATAGCAATCAGCCCCAGCATTTT.

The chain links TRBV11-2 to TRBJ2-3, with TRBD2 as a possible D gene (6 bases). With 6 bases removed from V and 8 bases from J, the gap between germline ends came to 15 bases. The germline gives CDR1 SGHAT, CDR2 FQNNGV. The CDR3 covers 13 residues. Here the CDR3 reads CASRHPSVSTQYF. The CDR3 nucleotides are TGTGCCAGCAGACACCCTAGCGTTAGTACGCAGTATTTT.

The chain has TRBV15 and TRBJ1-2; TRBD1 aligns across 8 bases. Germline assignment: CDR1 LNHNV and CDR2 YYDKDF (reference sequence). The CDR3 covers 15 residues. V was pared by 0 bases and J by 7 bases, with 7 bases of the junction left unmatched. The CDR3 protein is CATSRDRAGGGGYTF. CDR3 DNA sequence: TGTGCCACCAGCAGAGATAGGGCAGGGGGCGGTGGCTACACCTTC.

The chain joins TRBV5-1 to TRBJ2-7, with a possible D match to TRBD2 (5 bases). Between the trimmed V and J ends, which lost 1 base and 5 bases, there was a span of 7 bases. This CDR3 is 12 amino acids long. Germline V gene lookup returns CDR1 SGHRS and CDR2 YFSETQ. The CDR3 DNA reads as TGCGCCAGCAGCTTGCCGGGGAACGAGCAGTACTTC. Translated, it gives CASSLPGNEQYF.

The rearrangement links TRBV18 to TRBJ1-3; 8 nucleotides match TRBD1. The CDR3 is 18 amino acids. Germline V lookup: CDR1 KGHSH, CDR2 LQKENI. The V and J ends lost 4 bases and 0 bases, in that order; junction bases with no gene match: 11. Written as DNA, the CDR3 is TGTGCCAGCTCACGCCGGACAGGGATCGGGGGCTCTGGAAACACCATATATTTT. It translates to CASSRRTGIGGSGNTIYF. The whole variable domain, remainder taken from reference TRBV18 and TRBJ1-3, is NAGVMQNPRHLVRRRGQEARLRCSPMKGHSHVYWYRQLPEEGLKFMVYLQKENIIDESGMPKERFSAEFPKEGPSILRIQQVVRGDSAAYFCASSRRTGIGGSGNTIYFGEGSWLTVV.

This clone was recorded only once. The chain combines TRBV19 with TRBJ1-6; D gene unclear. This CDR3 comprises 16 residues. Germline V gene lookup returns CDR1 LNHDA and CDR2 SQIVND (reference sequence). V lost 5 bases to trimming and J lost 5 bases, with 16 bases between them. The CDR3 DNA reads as TGTGCCAGTAGTCGTCTAGTGGGAGTAGATAATTCACCCCTCCACTTT. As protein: CASSRLVGVDNSPLHF.

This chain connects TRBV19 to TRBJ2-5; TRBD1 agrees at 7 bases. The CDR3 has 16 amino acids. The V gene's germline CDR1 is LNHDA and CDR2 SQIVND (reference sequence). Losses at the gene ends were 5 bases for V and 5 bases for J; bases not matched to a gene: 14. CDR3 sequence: CASSATGAIPPETQYF. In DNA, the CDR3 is TGTGCCAGTAGTGCAACAGGGGCCATCCCCCCCGAGACCCAGTACTTC.

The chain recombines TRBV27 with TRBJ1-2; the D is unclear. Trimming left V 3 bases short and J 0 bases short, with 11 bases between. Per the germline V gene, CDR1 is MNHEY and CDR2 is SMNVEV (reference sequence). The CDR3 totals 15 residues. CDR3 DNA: TGTGCCAGCAGTTTGGCCGCGGGGACTAACTATGGCTACACCTTC. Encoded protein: CASSLAAGTNYGYTF.